This passage covers 20 T cell receptor beta chains from one sample sequenced in a study of PD-1 blockade in classical Hodgkin lymphoma. The patients all showed relapse after autologous stem cell transplantation, while their brentuximab vedotin exposure varied. Sequencing used immunoSEQ multiplex PCR; TCRdb keeps in-frame clones, though not all of them. The repertoire includes about 72,000 clones, about 92% of them detected once, and roughly 8% sits in the top ten. The material sequenced was peripheral blood mononuclear cells (PBMCs), taken at baseline. The receptor set was obtained from a human donor with classical Hodgkin lymphoma.

The V gene is TRBV13, the J gene TRBJ1-1; weak D call: TRBD1 (5 bases). The V and J ends lost 1 base and 7 bases respectively, with 13 bases between them. CDR1 and CDR2 (germline): PRHDT, FYEKMQ (reference sequence). CDR3 length: 14 amino acids. The CDR3, as DNA: TGTGCCAGCAGCTTAGTCGGGACGCCTAATGAAGCTTTCTTT. Protein product: CASSLVGTPNEAFF.

The rearrangement links TRBV9 to TRBJ2-6; no clear D gene. CDR3 length equals 16 residues. The V gene lost 7 bases and the J gene lost 5 bases, with 19 bases spanning the gap. Germline loops: CDR1 SGDLS, CDR2 YYNGEE. The DNA for the CDR3 is TGTGCCAGCTGTAGGCTGTACCAAAGTCGGGCCAACGTCCTGACTTTC. Translated, it gives CASCRLYQSRANVLTF.

This clone was detected only once. The chain combines TRBV7-9 with TRBJ2-7; 8 nucleotides line up with TRBD1. Germline V gene sequence: CDR1 SEHNR, CDR2 FQNEAQ (reference sequence). There are 17 residues in the CDR3. V gave up 4 bases and J gave up 3 bases; unmatched junction bases: 14. Written as DNA, the CDR3 is TGTGCCAGCAGCTCCCCTGGACAGGGAGGTCTTCACTACGAGCAGTACTTC. Amino acids: CASSSPGQGGLHYEQYF.

The V and J genes are TRBV7-2 and TRBJ1-4; the D gene is possibly TRBD1 (5 bases). Germline CDR1 is SGHTA and CDR2 is FQGNSA. The CDR3 consists of 14 residues. Trimming left V 3 bases short and J 4 bases short, with 9 bases between. This CDR3 is CASSLWGDNEKLFF. The CDR3 coding sequence is TGTGCCAGCAGCTTGTGGGGCGATAATGAAAAACTGTTTTTT. The full variable domain, in which reference TRBV7-2 and TRBJ1-4 provide the parts outside the CDR3, is GAGVSQSPSNKVTEKGKDVELRCDPISGHTALYWYRQSLGQGLEFLIYFQGNSAPDKSGLPSDRFSAERTGGSVSTLTIQRTQQEDSAVYLCASSLWGDNEKLFFGSGTQLSVL.

The gene calls are TRBV19 and TRBJ1-4, with 7 bases fitting TRBD1. Germline trimming cut 4 bases from V and 8 bases from J; bases unmatched to any gene: 7. The germline V gene encodes CDR1 LNHDA and CDR2 SQIVND (reference sequence). The CDR3 runs to 14 residues. CDR3 residues: CASSTMPTGEKLFF. CDR3 nucleotide sequence: TGTGCCAGTAGTACCATGCCGACAGGGGAAAAACTGTTTTTT. Using reference TRBV19 and TRBJ1-4 for the parts outside the CDR3, the full variable domain is DGGITQSPKYLFRKEGQNVTLSCEQNLNHDAMYWYRQDPGQGLRLIYYSQIVNDFQKGDIAEGYSVSREKKESFPLTVTSAQKNPTAFYLCASSTMPTGEKLFFGSGTQLSVL.

The chain joins TRBV2 to TRBJ2-4; 7 bases are shared with TRBD2. The trim removed 3 bases at V and 6 bases at J, leaving 11 bases unmatched. Germline V gene lookup returns CDR1 SNHLY and CDR2 FYNNEI. This CDR3 has 16 residues. For the CDR3, the DNA is TGTGCCAGCAGTGATACCGGGACTATCCTTCCAAACATTCAGTACTTC. As protein: CASSDTGTILPNIQYF.

The rearrangement links TRBV2 to TRBJ2-2; tentative D call: TRBD2 (5 bases). V was trimmed by 1 base and J by 1 base, leaving 10 bases between them. The length of the CDR3 is 16 residues. The V gene's germline CDR1 is SNHLY and CDR2 FYNNEI. The CDR3 DNA reads TGTGCCAGCAGTGAAGATGAGGGAAGGAACACCGGGGAGCTGTTTTTT. Its protein is CASSEDEGRNTGELFF. The full variable domain, completed using reference TRBV2 and TRBJ2-2, is EPEVTQTPSHQVTQMGQEVILRCVPISNHLYFYWYRQILGQKVEFLVSFYNNEISEKSEIFDDQFSVERPDGSNFTLKIRSTKLEDSAMYFCASSEDEGRNTGELFFGEGSRLTVL.

CDR3 region: CASTYLSTGWTEKLFF. As DNA, the CDR3 is TGTGCCAGTACCTACCTCTCCACAGGGTGGACTGAAAAACTGTTTTTT. The gene calls are TRBV19 and TRBJ1-4, with a tentative D call TRBD1 (6 bases). Germline values: CDR1 LNHDA, CDR2 SQIVND (reference sequence). This CDR3 is built from 16 residues. The ends were cut back, 7 bases at V and 7 bases at J, with 22 bases in the middle. Looking up the rest from reference TRBV19 and TRBJ1-4 gives the full variable domain: DGGITQSPKYLFRKEGQNVTLSCEQNLNHDAMYWYRQDPGQGLRLIYYSQIVNDFQKGDIAEGYSVSREKKESFPLTVTSAQKNPTAFYLCASTYLSTGWTEKLFFGSGTQLSVL.

CDR3 loop: CASRITSGIYQETQYF. The CDR3 nucleotides are TGTGCCAGCAGGATTACTAGCGGGATATATCAAGAGACCCAGTACTTC. The chain has TRBV27 and TRBJ2-5, with 10 bases lining up with TRBD2. CDR1 MNHEY and CDR2 SMNVEV come from the germline V gene (reference sequence). This CDR3 is built from 16 residues. With V trimmed by 6 bases and J by 2 bases, 9 bases remained unmatched.

V is TRBV27 and J is TRBJ2-3, with 8 bases matching TRBD2. V lost 0 bases to trimming and J lost 2 bases; unmatched junction nucleotides: 1. The CDR3 extends over 15 amino acids. Germline V gene sequence: CDR1 MNHEY, CDR2 SMNVEV (reference sequence). CDR3 in DNA: TGTGCCAGCAGTTTATCGGGACTAGACACAGATACGCAGTATTTT. This encodes CASSLSGLDTDTQYF.

The rearrangement joins TRBV19 to TRBJ1-5; 7 positions match TRBD1. CDR3 length: 16 amino acids. Germline V CDR1 and CDR2: LNHDA, SQIVND (reference sequence). After removal of 3 bases from V and 1 base from J, the junction contained 6 bases not matched to a gene. The DNA for the CDR3 is TGTGCCAGTAGTATCCAGGGGGGCTCAAGCAATCAGCCCCAGCATTTT. Translation gives CASSIQGGSSNQPQHF.

The chain uses TRBV21-1 and TRBJ2-3; TRBD1, as called in the table, went unchecked against the DNA. TRBV21-1 is shown as a pseudogene. This CDR3 comprises 16 residues. CDR3 coding DNA: TGTGCCAGCAGCTTAATACGGGACAGGGGTGGGGATACGCAGTATTTT. Translation gives CASSLIRDRGGDTQYF.

The chain is built from TRBV29-1 and TRBJ2-1, with D tentatively TRBD1 or TRBD2 (5 bases each). Germline CDR1 and CDR2: SQVTM and ANQGSEA. The CDR3 has 12 residues. The V end lost 4 bases, the J end lost 6 bases, and 10 bases lay between the germline ends. The CDR3 nucleotides are TGCAGCGTTGGGGACGGGCCCAATGAGCAGTTCTTC. Its protein product is CSVGDGPNEQFF.

The chain joins TRBV5-5 to TRBJ2-1, with 7 bases identical to TRBD1. The CDR3 sequence is 14 residues long. Trimming removed 9 bases from V and 2 bases from J; junction bases left unmatched: 8. Per the germline V gene, CDR1 is SGHKS and CDR2 is YYEKEE (reference sequence). The CDR3 spells CATWTGGAYNEQFF. CDR3 sequence (DNA): TGTGCCACCTGGACAGGAGGAGCCTACAATGAGCAGTTCTTC.

The CDR3 nucleotides are TGTGCCAGCAGAGGCGGGAATGAGCAGTTCTTC. Its translation is CASRGGNEQFF. The V gene is TRBV27, the J gene TRBJ2-1; maybe TRBD2 (5 bases). Germline V gene lookup returns CDR1 MNHEY and CDR2 SMNVEV (reference sequence). Trimming cost V 6 bases and J 7 bases, with 7 bases left between them. The CDR3 is made up of 11 amino acids.

CDR3 bases: TGTGCCAGTAGTCCCGCCGGGGGGCGCTTGGCCCTCCACTTT. It codes for CASSPAGGRLALHF. This chain uses TRBV19 with TRBJ1-6; a possible D gene is TRBD1 (6 bases). Trimming removed 5 bases at V and 14 bases at J, with 19 bases between. The length of the CDR3 is 14 residues. CDR1 is LNHDA, CDR2 SQIVND, per germline (reference sequence).

CDR3 coding DNA: TGCGCCAGCAGGCCAGGACAGGACACTGAAGCTTTCTTT. Translation: CASRPGQDTEAFF. The V gene is TRBV4-1, the J gene TRBJ1-1, with 7 bases lining up with TRBD1. The CDR3 length is 13 residues. V shed 6 bases, J shed 3 bases, and the junction held 4 bases outside the gene matches. Looked up from germline, CDR1 is MGHRA and CDR2 is YSYEKL.

This chain links TRBV5-1 with TRBJ2-1; D is ambiguous. CDR3 size: 14 residues. CDR1 is SGHRS, CDR2 YFSETQ, per germline. V was clipped by 0 bases and J by 9 bases, with 13 bases between them. CDR3 coding DNA: TGCGCCAGCAGCTTGGTTCCTAATGATGGTGAGCAGTTCTTC. Translation: CASSLVPNDGEQFF.

This chain links TRBV5-4 with TRBJ1-1, with 8 nucleotides matching TRBD1. The V segment lost 10 bases and the J segment 0 bases; nucleotides outside the gene matches: 2. CDR3 length: 12 amino acids. Germline-derived CDR1 and CDR2 are SGHNT and YYREEE (reference sequence). The CDR3 DNA reads TGTGCCTCAGGGGGCATGAACACTGAAGCTTTCTTT. Its translation is CASGGMNTEAFF.

The chain uses TRBV18 and TRBJ1-5, with TRBD1 as a possible D gene (6 bases). CDR1 and CDR2 (germline): KGHSH, LQKENI. V was clipped by 2 bases and J by 0 bases, with 17 bases between them. The CDR3 is 18 residues long. CDR3 loop: CASSPTRGGDNSNQPQHF. As DNA, the CDR3 is TGTGCCAGCTCACCAACAAGAGGGGGGGATAATAGCAATCAGCCCCAGCATTTT. Based on the CDR3 plus reference TRBV18 and TRBJ1-5, the full variable domain is NAGVMQNPRHLVRRRGQEARLRCSPMKGHSHVYWYRQLPEEGLKFMVYLQKENIIDESGMPKERFSAEFPKEGPSILRIQQVVRGDSAAYFCASSPTRGGDNSNQPQHFGDGTRLSIL.